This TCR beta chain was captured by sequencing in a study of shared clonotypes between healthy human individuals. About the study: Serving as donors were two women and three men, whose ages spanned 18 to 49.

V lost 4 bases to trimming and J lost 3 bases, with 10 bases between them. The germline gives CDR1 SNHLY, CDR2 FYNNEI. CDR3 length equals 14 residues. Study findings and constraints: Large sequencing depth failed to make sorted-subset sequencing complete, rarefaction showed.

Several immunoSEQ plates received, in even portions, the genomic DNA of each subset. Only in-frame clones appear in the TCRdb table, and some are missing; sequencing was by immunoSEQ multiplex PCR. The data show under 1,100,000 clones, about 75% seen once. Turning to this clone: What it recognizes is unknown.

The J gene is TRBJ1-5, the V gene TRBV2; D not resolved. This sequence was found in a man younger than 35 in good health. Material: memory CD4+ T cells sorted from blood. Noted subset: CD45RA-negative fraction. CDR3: CASSGVYTNQPQHF. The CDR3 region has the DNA TGTGCCAGCAGTGGGGTCTATACCAATCAGCCCCAGCATTTT.